This entry features one TCR beta chain sequence. Its antigen is still unknown. These data come from a study of T cell responses to AZD1222 COVID-19 vaccine. For the study at large: Researchers grouped second doses given at about 4 or about 12 weeks into one pool.

With 4 bases clipped from V and 0 bases from J, the junction kept 2 bases outside the gene matches. Per germline, CDR1 SGDLS and CDR2 YYNGEE. This CDR3 region has 15 residues. Study findings and constraints: Scientists sampled the repertoires only once the peak T cell response had passed. Donors, mostly white British, included more females; clonal diversity was possibly underestimated.

Using immunoSEQ multiplex PCR, the repertoire was profiled, and TCRdb retains in-frame clones only, with some absent. In the table there are roughly 110,000 clones, roughly 90% of which are singletons. This clonotype was sampled from an adult in good health. The chain combines TRBV9 with TRBJ1-5, with 9 nucleotides matching TRBD1. The material was peripheral blood, obtained on day 0 of AZD1222 vaccination. The CDR3 loop reads CASSPDRGSNQPQHF. CDR3 sequence (DNA): TGTGCCAGCAGCCCGGACAGGGGTAGCAATCAGCCCCAGCATTTT.